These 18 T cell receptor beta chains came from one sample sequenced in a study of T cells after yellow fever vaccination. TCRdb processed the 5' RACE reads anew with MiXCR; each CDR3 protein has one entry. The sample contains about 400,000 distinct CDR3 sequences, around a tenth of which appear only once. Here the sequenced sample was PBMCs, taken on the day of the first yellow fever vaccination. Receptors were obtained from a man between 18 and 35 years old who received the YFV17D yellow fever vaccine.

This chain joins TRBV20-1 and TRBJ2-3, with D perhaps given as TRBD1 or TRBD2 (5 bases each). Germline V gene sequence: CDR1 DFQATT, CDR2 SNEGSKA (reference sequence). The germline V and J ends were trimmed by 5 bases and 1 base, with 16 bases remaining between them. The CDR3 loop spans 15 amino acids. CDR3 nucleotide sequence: TGCAGTGCTGCGGGTCGGCTAGGGGGCACAGATACGCAGTATTTT. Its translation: CSAAGRLGGTDTQYF.

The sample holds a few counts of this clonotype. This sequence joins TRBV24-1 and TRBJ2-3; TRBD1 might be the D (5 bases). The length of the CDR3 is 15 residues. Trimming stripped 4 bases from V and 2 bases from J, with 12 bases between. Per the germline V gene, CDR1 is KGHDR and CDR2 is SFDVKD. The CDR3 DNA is TGTGCCACCAGTGACCCTGACAGAATCACAGATACGCAGTATTTT. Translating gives CATSDPDRITDTQYF.

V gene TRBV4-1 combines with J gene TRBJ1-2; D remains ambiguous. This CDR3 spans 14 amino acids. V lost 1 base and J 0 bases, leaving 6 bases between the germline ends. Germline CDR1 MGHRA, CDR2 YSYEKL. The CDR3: CASSQGAANYGYTF. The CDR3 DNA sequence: TGCGCCAGCAGCCAAGGGGCGGCTAACTATGGCTACACCTTC.

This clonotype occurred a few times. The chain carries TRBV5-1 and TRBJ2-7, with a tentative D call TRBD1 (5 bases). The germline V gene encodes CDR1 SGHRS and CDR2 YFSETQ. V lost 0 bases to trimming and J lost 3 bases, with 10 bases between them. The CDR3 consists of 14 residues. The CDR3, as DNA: TGCGCCAGCAGCTTGGGGAAAGGGGACTACGAGCAGTACGTC. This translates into CASSLGKGDYEQYV.

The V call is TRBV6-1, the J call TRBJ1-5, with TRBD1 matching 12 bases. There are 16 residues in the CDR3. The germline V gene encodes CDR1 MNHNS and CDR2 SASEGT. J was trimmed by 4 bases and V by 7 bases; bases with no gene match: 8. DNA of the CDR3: TGTGCCAGCATCCCGGGACAGGGGGCCAATAATCAGCCCCAGCATTTT. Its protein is CASIPGQGANNQPQHF.

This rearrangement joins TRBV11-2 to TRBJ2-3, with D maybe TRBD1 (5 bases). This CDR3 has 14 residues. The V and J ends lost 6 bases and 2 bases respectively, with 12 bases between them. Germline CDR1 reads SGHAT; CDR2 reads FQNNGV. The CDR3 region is CASSSKGPTDTQYF. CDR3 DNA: TGTGCCAGCAGTTCTAAGGGGCCCACAGATACGCAGTATTTT.

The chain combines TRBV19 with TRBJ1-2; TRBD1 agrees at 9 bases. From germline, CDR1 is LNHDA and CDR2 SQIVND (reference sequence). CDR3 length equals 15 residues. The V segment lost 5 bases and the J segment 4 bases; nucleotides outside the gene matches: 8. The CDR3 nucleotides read TGTGCCAGTAGTCCCTGGACAGGGGAGTCCTATGGCTACACCTTC. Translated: CASSPWTGESYGYTF.

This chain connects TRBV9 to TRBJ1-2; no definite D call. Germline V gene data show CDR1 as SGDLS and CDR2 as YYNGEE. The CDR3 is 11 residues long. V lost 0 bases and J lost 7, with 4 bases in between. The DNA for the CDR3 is TGTGCCAGCAGCGTAGGGGGTGGCTACACCTTC. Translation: CASSVGGGYTF.

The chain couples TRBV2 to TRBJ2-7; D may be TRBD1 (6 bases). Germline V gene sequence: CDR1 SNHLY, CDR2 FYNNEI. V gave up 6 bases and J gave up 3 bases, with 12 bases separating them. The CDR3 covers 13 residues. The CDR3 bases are TGTGCCAGCAGGGTTAACAGGGACTACGAGCAGTACGTC. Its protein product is CASRVNRDYEQYV.

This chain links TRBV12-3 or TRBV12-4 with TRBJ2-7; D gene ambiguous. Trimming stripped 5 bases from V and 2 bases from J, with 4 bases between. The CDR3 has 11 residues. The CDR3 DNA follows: TGTGCCAGCAGTGCCGCCTACGAGCAGTACTTC. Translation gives CASSAAYEQYF.

The CDR3 DNA sequence: TGTGCCAGCAGTTTAGGGACCGCATCATCCTACGAGCAGTACGTC. Encoded protein: CASSLGTASSYEQYV. The chain is built from TRBV12-3 or TRBV12-4 and TRBJ2-7; no clear D gene. The CDR3 runs to 15 residues. V lost 1 base and J 1 base, leaving 11 bases between the germline ends.

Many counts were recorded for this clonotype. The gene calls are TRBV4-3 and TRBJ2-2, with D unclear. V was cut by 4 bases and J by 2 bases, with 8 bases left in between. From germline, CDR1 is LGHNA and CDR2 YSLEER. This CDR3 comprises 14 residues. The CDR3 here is CASSLSVNTGELFF. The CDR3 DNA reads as TGCGCCAGCAGCCTCTCTGTCAACACCGGGGAGCTGTTTTTT.

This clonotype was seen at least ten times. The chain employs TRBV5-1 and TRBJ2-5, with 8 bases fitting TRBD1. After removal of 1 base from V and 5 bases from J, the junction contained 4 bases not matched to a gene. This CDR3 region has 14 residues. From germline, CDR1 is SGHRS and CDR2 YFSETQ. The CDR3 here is CASSLQGAGETQYF. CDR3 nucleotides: TGCGCCAGCAGCTTGCAGGGGGCAGGTGAGACCCAGTACTTC.

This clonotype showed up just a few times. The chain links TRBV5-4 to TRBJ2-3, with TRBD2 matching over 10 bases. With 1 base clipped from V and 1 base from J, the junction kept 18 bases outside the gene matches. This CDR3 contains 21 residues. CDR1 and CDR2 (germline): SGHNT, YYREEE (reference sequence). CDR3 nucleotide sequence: TGTGCCAGCAGCTTGTTCCTAGGTAGCGGGGGGCCTGGCATTCGCACAGATACGCAGTATTTT. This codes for CASSLFLGSGGPGIRTDTQYF.

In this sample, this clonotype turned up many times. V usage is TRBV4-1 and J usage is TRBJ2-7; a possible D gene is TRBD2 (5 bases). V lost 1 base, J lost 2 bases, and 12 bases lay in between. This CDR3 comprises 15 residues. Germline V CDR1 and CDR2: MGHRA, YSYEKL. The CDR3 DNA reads TGCGCCAGCAGCCAAGTCCGATACGGGACCTACGAGCAGTACTTC. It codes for CASSQVRYGTYEQYF.

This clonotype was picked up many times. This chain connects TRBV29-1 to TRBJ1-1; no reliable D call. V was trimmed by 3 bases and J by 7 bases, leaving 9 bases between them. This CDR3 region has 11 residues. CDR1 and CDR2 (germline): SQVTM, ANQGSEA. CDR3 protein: CSVDRRHEAFF. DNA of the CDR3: TGCAGCGTTGATCGACGCCATGAAGCTTTCTTT.

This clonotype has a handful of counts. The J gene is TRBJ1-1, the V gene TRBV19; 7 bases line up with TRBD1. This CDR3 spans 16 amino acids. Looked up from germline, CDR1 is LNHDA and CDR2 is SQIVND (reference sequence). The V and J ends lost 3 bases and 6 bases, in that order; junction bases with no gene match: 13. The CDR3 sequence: CASSMGQPMFHPEAFF. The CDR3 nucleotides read TGTGCCAGTAGTATGGGACAGCCCATGTTCCACCCTGAAGCTTTCTTT. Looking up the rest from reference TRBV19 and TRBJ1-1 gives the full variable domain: DGGITQSPKYLFRKEGQNVTLSCEQNLNHDAMYWYRQDPGQGLRLIYYSQIVNDFQKGDIAEGYSVSREKKESFPLTVTSAQKNPTAFYLCASSMGQPMFHPEAFFGQGTRLTVV.

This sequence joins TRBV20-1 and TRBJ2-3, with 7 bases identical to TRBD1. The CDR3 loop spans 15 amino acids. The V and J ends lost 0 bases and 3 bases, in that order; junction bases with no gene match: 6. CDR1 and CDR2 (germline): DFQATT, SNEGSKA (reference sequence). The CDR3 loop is CSARDVRGLTDTQYF. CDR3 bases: TGCAGTGCTAGAGATGTCAGGGGGTTAACAGATACGCAGTATTTT.